This paragraph reports one T cell receptor (beta chain). Data came from immunoSEQ multiplex PCR; TCRdb stores just in-frame clones and leaves some out. The sample carries about 15,000 clones, roughly 92% recorded once. This entry comes from a study of OX40 agonist ivuxolimab in advanced cancers. The J segment lost 6 bases and the V segment lost 3 bases, leaving 9 bases of the junction unmatched. Germline V gene lookup returns CDR1 MGHDK and CDR2 SYGVNS. The CDR3 runs 16 residues. The receptor comes from an adult with an advanced solid tumor such as melanoma, head and neck, liver or kidney cancer. The chain recombines TRBV25-1 with TRBJ2-3; 10 bases map to TRBD2. The sample was CD4+ or CD8+ T cells sorted from blood, taken in a trial of the OX40 agonist ivuxolimab. The CDR3 DNA follows: TGTGCCAGCAGTGACACTAGCGGGAAGCACAGGGATACGCAGTATTTT. It yields the protein CASSDTSGKHRDTQYF.